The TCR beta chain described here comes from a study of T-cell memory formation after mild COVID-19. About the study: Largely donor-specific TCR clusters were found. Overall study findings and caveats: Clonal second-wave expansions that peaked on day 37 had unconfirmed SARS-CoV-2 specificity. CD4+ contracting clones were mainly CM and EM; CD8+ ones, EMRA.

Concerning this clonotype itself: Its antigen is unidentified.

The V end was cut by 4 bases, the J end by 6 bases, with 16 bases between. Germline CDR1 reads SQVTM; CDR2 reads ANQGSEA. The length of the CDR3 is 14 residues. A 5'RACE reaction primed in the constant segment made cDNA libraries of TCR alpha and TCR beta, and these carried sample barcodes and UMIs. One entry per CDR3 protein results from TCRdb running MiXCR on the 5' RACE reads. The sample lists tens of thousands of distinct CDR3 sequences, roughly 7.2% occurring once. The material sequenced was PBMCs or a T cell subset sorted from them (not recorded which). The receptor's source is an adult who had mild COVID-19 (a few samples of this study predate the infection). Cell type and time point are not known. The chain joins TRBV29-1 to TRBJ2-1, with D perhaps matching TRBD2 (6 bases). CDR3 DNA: TGCAGCGTTGGAACAGGACTGCGGGGCAATGAGCAGTTCTTC. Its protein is CSVGTGLRGNEQFF.